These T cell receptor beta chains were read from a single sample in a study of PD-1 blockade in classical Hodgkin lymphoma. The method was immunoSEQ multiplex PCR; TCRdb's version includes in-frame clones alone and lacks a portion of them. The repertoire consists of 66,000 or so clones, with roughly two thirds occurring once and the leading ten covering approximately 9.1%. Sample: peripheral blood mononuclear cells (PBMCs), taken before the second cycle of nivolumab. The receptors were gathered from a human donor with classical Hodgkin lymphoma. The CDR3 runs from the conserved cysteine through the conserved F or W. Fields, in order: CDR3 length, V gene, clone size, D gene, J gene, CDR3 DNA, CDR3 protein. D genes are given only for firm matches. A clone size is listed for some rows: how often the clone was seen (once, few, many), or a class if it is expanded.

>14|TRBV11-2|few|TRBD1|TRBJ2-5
TGTGCCAGCAGCTTGGGGACAGACCAAGAGACCCAGTACTTC
CASSLGTDQETQYF
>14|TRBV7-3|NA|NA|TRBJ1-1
TGTGCCAGCAGCTCCACAAGGGGAGGAAGGGAAGCTTTCTTT
CASSSTRGGREAFF
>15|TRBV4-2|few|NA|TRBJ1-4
TGTGCCAGCAGCCAGGTCCGGGCCCCCCGGGAAAAACTGTTTTTT
CASSQVRAPREKLFF
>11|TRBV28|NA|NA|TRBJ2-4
TGTGCCAGCAGTTCCGGGGACATTCAGTACTTC
CASSSGDIQYF
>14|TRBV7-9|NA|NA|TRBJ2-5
TGTGCCAGCAGCCCATGGGGGCAGCAAGAGACCCAGTACTTC
CASSPWGQQETQYF
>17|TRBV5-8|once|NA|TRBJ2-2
TGTGCCAGCAGCTTGGCCGGGGGGCGCGAGGACACCGGGGAGCTGTTTTTT
CASSLAGGREDTGELFF
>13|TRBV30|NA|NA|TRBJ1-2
TGTGCCTGGAACGGGGGTTACGGCTATGGCTACACCTTC
CAWNGGYGYGYTF
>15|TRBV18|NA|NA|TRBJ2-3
TGTGCCAGCTCACCGTGGGCCCTAAACACAGATACGCAGTATTTT
CASSPWALNTDTQYF
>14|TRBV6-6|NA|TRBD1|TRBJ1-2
TGTGCCAGCAGCATGACAGGGGGCGCGTTTGGCTACACCTTC
CASSMTGGAFGYTF
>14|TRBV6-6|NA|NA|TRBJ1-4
TGTGCCAGCAGTTTCGGCGACACCAATGAAAAACTGTTTTTT
CASSFGDTNEKLFF
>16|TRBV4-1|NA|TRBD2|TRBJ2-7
TGCGCCAGCAGCCAAGAGCTTAGCGGGGTAACTCGGGAGCAGTACTTC
CASSQELSGVTREQYF
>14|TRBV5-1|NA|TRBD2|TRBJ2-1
TGCGCCAGCACCTTAGCGGGAGGGCAAAATGAGCAGTTCTTC
CASTLAGGQNEQFF
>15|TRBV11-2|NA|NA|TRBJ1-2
TGTGCCAGCAGTCTGGCCGGGGAGTCTAACTATGGCTACACCTTC
CASSLAGESNYGYTF
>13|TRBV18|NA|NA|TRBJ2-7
TGTGCCAGCTCACCGGGATTGGAATACGAGCAGTACTTC
CASSPGLEYEQYF
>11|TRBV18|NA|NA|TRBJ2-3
TGTGCCAGCTCACGAGTAGATACGCAGTATTTT
CASSRVDTQYF
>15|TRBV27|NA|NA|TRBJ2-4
TGTGCCAGCAGTTTACTACGAGGGAGTTCGAACATTCAGTACTTC
CASSLLRGSSNIQYF
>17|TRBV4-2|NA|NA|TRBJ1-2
TGTGCCAGCAGCCAAGCGGGGGGCAAAGAACAGAACTATGGCTACACCTTC
CASSQAGGKEQNYGYTF
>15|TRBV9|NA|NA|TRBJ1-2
TGTGCCAGCAGCGTAGAAGTGGGGCTGGACTATGGCTACACCTTC
CASSVEVGLDYGYTF
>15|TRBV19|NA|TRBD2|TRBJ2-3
TGTGCCAGTAGTATCGGAGCGGGGGCCGGGAGTACGCAGTATTTT
CASSIGAGAGSTQYF
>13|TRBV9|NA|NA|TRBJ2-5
TGTGCCAGCAGCGGAGAGAATAGGGTGACCCAGTACTTC
CASSGENRVTQYF